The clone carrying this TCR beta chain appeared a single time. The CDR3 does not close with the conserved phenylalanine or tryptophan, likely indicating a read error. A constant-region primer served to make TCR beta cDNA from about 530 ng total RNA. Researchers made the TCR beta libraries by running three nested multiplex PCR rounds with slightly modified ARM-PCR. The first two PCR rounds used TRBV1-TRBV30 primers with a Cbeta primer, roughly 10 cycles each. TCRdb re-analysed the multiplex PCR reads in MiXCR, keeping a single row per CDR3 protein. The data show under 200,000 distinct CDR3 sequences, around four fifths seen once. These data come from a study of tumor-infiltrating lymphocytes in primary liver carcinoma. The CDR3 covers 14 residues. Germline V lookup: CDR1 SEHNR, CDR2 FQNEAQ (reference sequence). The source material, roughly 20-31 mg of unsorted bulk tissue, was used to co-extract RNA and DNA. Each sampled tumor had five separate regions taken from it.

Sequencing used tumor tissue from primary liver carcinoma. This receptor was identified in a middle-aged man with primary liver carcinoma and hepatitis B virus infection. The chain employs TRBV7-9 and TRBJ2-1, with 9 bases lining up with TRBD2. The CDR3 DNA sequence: TGTGCCAGCAGCGGGACTAGCATAGGCAATGATCAGTTCATC. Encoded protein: CASSGTSIGNDQFI.